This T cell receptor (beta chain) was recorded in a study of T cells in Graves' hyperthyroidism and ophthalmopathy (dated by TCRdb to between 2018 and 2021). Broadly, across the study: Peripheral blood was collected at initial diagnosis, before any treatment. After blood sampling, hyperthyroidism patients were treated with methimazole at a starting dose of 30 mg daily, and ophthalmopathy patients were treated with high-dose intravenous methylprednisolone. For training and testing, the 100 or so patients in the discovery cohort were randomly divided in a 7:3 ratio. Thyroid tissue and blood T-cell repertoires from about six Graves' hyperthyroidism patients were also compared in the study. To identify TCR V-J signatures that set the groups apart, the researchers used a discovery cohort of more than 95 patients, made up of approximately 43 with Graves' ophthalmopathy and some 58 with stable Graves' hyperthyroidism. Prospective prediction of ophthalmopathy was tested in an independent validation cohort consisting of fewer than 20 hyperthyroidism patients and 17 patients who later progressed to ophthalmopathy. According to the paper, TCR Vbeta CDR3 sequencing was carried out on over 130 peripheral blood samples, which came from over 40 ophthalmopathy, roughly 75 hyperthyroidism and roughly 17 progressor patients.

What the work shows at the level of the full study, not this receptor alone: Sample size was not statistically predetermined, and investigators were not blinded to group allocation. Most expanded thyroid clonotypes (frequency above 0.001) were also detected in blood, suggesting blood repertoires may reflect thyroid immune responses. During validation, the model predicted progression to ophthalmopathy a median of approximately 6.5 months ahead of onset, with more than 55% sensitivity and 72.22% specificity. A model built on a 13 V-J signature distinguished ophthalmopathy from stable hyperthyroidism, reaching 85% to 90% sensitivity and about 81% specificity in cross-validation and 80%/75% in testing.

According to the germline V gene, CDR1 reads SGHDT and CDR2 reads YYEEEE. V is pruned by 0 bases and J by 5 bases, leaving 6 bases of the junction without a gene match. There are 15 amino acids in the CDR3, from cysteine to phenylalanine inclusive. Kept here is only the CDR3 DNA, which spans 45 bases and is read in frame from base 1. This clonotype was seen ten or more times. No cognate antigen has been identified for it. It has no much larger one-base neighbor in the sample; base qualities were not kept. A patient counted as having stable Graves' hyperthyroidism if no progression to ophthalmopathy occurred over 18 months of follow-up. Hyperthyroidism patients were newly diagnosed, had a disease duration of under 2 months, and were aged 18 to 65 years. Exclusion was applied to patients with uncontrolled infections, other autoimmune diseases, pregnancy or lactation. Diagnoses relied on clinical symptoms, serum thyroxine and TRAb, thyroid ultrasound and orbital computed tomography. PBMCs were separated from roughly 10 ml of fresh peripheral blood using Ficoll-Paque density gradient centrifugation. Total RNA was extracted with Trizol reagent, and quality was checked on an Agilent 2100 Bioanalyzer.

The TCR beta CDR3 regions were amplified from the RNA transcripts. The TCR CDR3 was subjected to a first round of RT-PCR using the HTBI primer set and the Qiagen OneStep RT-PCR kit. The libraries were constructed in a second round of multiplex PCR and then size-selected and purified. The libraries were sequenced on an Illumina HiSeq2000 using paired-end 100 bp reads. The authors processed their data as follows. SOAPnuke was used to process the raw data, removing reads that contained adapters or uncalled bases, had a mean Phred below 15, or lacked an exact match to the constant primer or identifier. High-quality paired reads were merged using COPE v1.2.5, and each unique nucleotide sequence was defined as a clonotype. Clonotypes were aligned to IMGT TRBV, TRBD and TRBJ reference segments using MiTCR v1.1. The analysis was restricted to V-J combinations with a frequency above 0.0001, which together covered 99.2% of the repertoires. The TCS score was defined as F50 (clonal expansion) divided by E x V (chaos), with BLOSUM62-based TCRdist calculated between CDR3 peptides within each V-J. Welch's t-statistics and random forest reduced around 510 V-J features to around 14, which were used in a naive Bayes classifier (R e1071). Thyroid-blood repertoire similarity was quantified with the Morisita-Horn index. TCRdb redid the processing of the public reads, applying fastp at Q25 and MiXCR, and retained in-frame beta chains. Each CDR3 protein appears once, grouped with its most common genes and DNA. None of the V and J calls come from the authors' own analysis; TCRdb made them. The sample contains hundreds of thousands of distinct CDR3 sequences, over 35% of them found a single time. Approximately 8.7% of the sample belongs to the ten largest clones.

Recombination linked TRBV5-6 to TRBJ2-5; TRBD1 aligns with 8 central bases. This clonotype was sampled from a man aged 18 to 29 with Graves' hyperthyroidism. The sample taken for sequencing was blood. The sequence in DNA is TGTGCCAGCAGCTTGGGGGACAGGCTAAGGGAGACCCAGTACTTC. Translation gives CASSLGDRLRETQYF.